A single sample is the source of the 8 T cell receptor beta chains below, sequenced in a study of blood T cells in healthy people across ages. For the second PCR, which ran for roughly 6 to 12 cycles, a sample-barcoded 5' primer and a J-beta primer mix were used. TCRdb called the 5' RACE reads again in MiXCR, with one record for every CDR3 protein. Here the sample spans approximately 1.5 million distinct CDR3 sequences, 30% to 35% being singletons. Sequencing used blood. Receptor source: a woman in her twenties or thirties in good health.

There are many counts of this clonotype. This chain joins TRBV11-2 and TRBJ2-1; TRBD2 aligns across 8 bases. The CDR3 is 15 residues long. The germline V gene encodes CDR1 SGHAT and CDR2 FQNNGV. V shed 0 bases and J 6 bases; nucleotides not matched to a gene: 4. The CDR3 coding sequence is TGTGCCAGCAGCTTAGATCCGGGACTAGTCAATGAGCAGTTCTTC. Protein: CASSLDPGLVNEQFF.

The chain carries TRBV29-1 and TRBJ1-1, with 11 bases aligning to TRBD1. Germline V gene sequence: CDR1 SQVTM, CDR2 ANQGSEA. V dropped 3 bases and J dropped 2; count of bases not matched to a gene: 20. The CDR3 runs 20 residues. The CDR3 region is CSVEGPEVPGQGVINTEAFF. For the CDR3, the DNA is TGCAGCGTTGAGGGGCCCGAAGTTCCGGGACAGGGGGTCATTAACACTGAAGCTTTCTTT.

This clonotype has a handful of counts. This chain links TRBV4-1 with TRBJ2-7; D gene uncertain. Per the germline V gene, CDR1 is MGHRA and CDR2 is YSYEKL. This CDR3 region has 16 residues. Trimming took off 1 base at V and 5 bases at J, with 18 bases between the two ends. The CDR3 spells CASSQGATLKMHEQYF. The DNA of the CDR3 is TGCGCCAGCAGCCAAGGTGCGACGTTAAAGATGCACGAGCAGTACTTC.

Regarding this clonotype: This clone may be a read error of a much larger clone one base away. J is TRBJ1-2 and V is TRBV15, with TRBD1 as a possible D gene (5 bases). The CDR3 extends over 14 amino acids. Trimming stripped 4 bases from V and 4 bases from J, with 13 bases between. From germline, CDR1 is LNHNV and CDR2 YYDKDF (reference sequence). The DNA of the CDR3 is TGTGCCACCAGCACATTAGGGGCAGCCTATGGCTACACCTTC. Its protein product is CATSTLGAAYGYTF.

This chain connects TRBV28 to TRBJ1-5; TRBD1 agrees at 9 bases. V shed 9 bases and J 7 bases; nucleotides not matched to a gene: 10. The CDR3 spans 14 residues. Germline assignment: CDR1 MDHEN and CDR2 SYDVKM. CDR3 in DNA: TGTGCCAGTCAGACAGGGACAGGGCACCAGCCCCAGCATTTT. Its translation: CASQTGTGHQPQHF.

This clonotype came up a few times. The chain couples TRBV20-1 to TRBJ2-5; TRBD2 agrees at 10 bases. With 1 base clipped from V and 7 bases from J, the junction kept 12 bases outside the gene matches. The germline V gene encodes CDR1 DFQATT and CDR2 SNEGSKA (reference sequence). The length of the CDR3 is 16 residues. CDR3 protein: CSARGSSGGPPGTQYF. CDR3 nucleotide sequence: TGCAGTGCTAGAGGATCTAGCGGGGGCCCCCCCGGGACCCAGTACTTC.

The rearrangement links TRBV6-6 to TRBJ2-3; D unclear. Germline values: CDR1 MNHNY, CDR2 SVGAGI (reference sequence). The CDR3 is made up of 14 amino acids. V gave up 4 bases and J gave up 4 bases, with 12 bases separating them. CDR3 loop: CASSSPRQADTQYF. DNA for the CDR3: TGTGCCAGCAGTTCCCCCAGGCAGGCAGATACGCAGTATTTT.

This clonotype was seen more than once but under ten times. J is TRBJ2-1 and V is TRBV4-1, with 12 bases fitting TRBD2. The ends lost 4 bases at V and 4 bases at J; junction bases unmatched: 5. Germline V gives CDR1 MGHRA, CDR2 YSYEKL. The length of the CDR3 is 16 residues. The CDR3 DNA is TGCGCCAGCAGCCGCCTAACTAGCGGGGGGTACAATGAGCAGTTCTTC. It encodes CASSRLTSGGYNEQFF.